This entry features one T cell receptor beta chain sequence. This entry is derived from a study of control samples from healthy donors and cancer patients. Produced via immunoSEQ multiplex PCR; TCRdb's table is partial and in-frame only. The sample lists approximately 230,000 clones, over 70% seen once, with more than 10% in the top ten. CDR1 SGHRS and CDR2 YFSETQ come from the germline V gene. The CDR3 covers 14 residues. The V gene end was trimmed by 5 bases and the J gene end by 5 bases; junction bases not matched to a gene: 7. J is TRBJ2-5 and V is TRBV5-1, with 9 bases lining up with TRBD1. The sequencing input was PBMCs. The TCR originated in an older woman with lung cancer. The DNA of the CDR3 is TGCGCCAGCAGTTTAGGGACAGGGACGGAGACCCAGTACTTC. It translates to CASSLGTGTETQYF. Together with reference TRBV5-1 and TRBJ2-5, the CDR3 gives the full variable domain: KAGVTQTPRYLIKTRGQQVTLSCSPISGHRSVSWYQQTPGQGLQFLFEYFSETQRNKGNFPGRFSGRQFSNSRSEMNVSTLELGDSALYLCASSLGTGTETQYFGPGTRLLVL.